Following are 7 T cell receptor beta chains from one sample sequenced in a study of beta chain features in type 1 diabetes. Findings and limits, study-wide: When Type 1 diabetes patients were examined, their TCRB CDR3s proved moderately but significantly shorter in all four CD4+ subsets.

The antigens of these receptors remain unknown. Sequencing targeted expressed TCRB transcripts, as all isolated RNA had been reverse transcribed. Clones were read by immunoSEQ multiplex PCR, and TCRdb kept only the in-frame ones, dropping some. This table holds roughly 130,000 clones, about 17% found once. The sample consisted of central memory CD4+ T cells from blood. The receptor source for this set is a man younger than 45 with type 1 diabetes.

This clone showed up just a few times. This rearrangement joins TRBV29-1 to TRBJ2-4; TRBD1 aligns across 9 bases. V lost 2 bases to trimming and J lost 4 bases; unmatched junction nucleotides: 9. Germline CDR1 is SQVTM and CDR2 is ANQGSEA. The CDR3 runs 16 residues. The CDR3 region is CSVEYGRDRAKNIQYF. CDR3 nucleotides: TGCAGCGTTGAATATGGGAGGGACAGGGCAAAAAACATTCAGTACTTC.

The rearrangement joins TRBV7-2 to TRBJ1-2; D remains ambiguous. Germline loops: CDR1 SGHTA, CDR2 FQGNSA. The CDR3 extends over 13 amino acids. V was cut by 1 base and J by 6 bases, with 9 bases left in between. CDR3 residues: CASSLVTWDGYTF. The DNA of the CDR3 is TGTGCCAGCAGCTTAGTAACGTGGGATGGCTACACCTTC.

Remarks on this clone: Sequence at one end of the junction differs from germline and may be a read error. CDR3 residues: CASAPLYTGSIANTGELFF. The DNA of the CDR3 is TGTGCCAGCGCACCACTTTACACAGGTAGCATCGCGAACACCGGGGAGCTGTTTTTT. V usage is TRBV18 and J usage is TRBJ2-2; D possibly corresponds to TRBD1 (5 bases). The V gene's germline CDR1 is KGHSH and CDR2 LQKENI. The CDR3 sequence is 19 residues long.

This clone has just a few counts. The chain uses TRBV7-9 and TRBJ1-1; D not certain. V was trimmed by 4 bases and J by 0 bases, leaving 6 bases between them. Germline CDR1 SEHNR, CDR2 FQNEAQ (reference sequence). The CDR3 runs to 13 residues. CDR3 bases: TGTGCCAGCAGCTCTGCCTTGAACACTGAAGCTTTCTTT. This codes for CASSSALNTEAFF. Based on the CDR3 plus reference TRBV7-9 and TRBJ1-1, the full variable domain is DTGVSQNPRHKITKRGQNVTFRCDPISEHNRLYWYRQTLGQGPEFLTYFQNEAQLEKSRLLSDRFSAERPKGSFSTLEIQRTEQGDSAMYLCASSSALNTEAFFGQGTRLTVV.

The chain couples TRBV14 to TRBJ1-1; 7 positions agree with TRBD1. This CDR3 has 15 amino acids. V was clipped by 5 bases and J by 1 base; unmatched bases: 7. From germline, CDR1 is SGHDN and CDR2 FVKESK. The DNA of the CDR3 is TGTGCCAGCAGCTCTTTAGGGGGCCGGAACACTGAAGCTTTCTTT. Encoded protein: CASSSLGGRNTEAFF. Full variable domain (missing parts from reference TRBV14 and TRBJ1-1): EAGVTQFPSHSVIEKGQTVTLRCDPISGHDNLYWYRRVMGKEIKFLLHFVKESKQDESGMPNNRFLAERTGGTYSTLKVQPAELEDSGVYFCASSSLGGRNTEAFFGQGTRLTVV.

The J gene is TRBJ2-5, the V gene TRBV28, with D perhaps TRBD2 (5 bases). Trimming left V 2 bases short and J 4 bases short, with 17 bases between. Germline CDR1 and CDR2: MDHEN and SYDVKM. The CDR3 has 16 residues. CDR3 in amino acids: CASSLGRGLTAETQYF. The CDR3 region has the DNA TGTGCCAGCAGTTTAGGTAGAGGGCTAACAGCAGAGACCCAGTACTTC.

This clone was picked up many times. The rearrangement links TRBV7-9 to TRBJ1-6, with 8 positions matching TRBD1. Germline CDR1 is SEHNR and CDR2 is FQNEAQ (reference sequence). This CDR3 spans 15 amino acids. V was clipped by 5 bases and J by 9 bases; unmatched bases: 9. The CDR3 region is CASSLSTGEGSPLHF. CDR3 in DNA: TGTGCCAGCAGCCTATCGACAGGGGAGGGTTCACCCCTCCACTTT. Filled out from reference TRBV7-9 and TRBJ1-6, the complete variable domain reads DTGVSQNPRHKITKRGQNVTFRCDPISEHNRLYWYRQTLGQGPEFLTYFQNEAQLEKSRLLSDRFSAERPKGSFSTLEIQRTEQGDSAMYLCASSLSTGEGSPLHFGNGTRLTVT.